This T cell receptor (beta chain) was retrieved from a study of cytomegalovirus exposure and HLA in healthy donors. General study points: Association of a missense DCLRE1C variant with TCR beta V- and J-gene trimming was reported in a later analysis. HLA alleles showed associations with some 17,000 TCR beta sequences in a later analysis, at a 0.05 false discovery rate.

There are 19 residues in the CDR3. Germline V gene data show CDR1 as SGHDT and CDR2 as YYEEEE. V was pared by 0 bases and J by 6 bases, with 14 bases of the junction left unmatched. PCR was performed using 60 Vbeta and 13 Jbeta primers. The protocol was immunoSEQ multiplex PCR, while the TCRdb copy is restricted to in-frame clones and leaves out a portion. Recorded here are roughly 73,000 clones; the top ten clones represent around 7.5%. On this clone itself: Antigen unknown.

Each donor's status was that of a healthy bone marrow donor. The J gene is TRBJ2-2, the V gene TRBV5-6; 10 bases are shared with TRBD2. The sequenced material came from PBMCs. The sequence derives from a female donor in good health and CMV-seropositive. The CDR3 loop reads CASSLEWTLSGGSAGELFF. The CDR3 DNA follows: TGTGCCAGCAGCTTGGAGTGGACGCTTAGCGGGGGGTCTGCCGGGGAGCTGTTTTTT. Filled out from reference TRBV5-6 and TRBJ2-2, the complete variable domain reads DAGVTQSPTHLIKTRGQQVTLRCSPKSGHDTVSWYQQALGQGPQFIFQYYEEEERQRGNFPDRFSGHQFPNYSSELNVNALLLGDSALYLCASSLEWTLSGGSAGELFFGEGSRLTVL.